A selection of T cell receptor beta chains follows, all from one sample in a study of STAT5B mutations in CD4+ large granular lymphocyte leukemia. Clones were read by immunoSEQ multiplex PCR, and TCRdb kept only the in-frame ones, dropping some. The data contain more than 9,500 clones, about 86% of them singletons. The sample comprised PBMCs. These receptor sequences come from a man aged 60 to 69 with CD4+ T-cell large granular lymphocyte leukemia. CDR3s include the opening cysteine and the closing phenylalanine or tryptophan. D genes are given only for firm matches. Clone size is shown for a subset of rows, as once, few, many or a class of expanded clone.

j_gene: TRBJ2-5; v_gene: TRBV7-2; abundance: .; d_gene: .; CDR3nt: TGTGCCAGCGGGGAGACCCAGTACTTC; CDR3aa: CASGETQYF
j_gene: TRBJ1-4; v_gene: TRBV28; abundance: .; d_gene: .; CDR3nt: TGTGCCAGCAGGGACAGTAAGGGTAGGGAAAAACTGTTTTTT; CDR3aa: CASRDSKGREKLFF
j_gene: TRBJ2-7; v_gene: TRBV28; abundance: .; d_gene: .; CDR3nt: TGTGCCAGCAGGGATGGCAGGGCGATCTACGAGCAGTACTTC; CDR3aa: CASRDGRAIYEQYF
j_gene: TRBJ2-1; v_gene: TRBV27; abundance: .; d_gene: .; CDR3nt: TGTGCCAGCTGGGAATCTGACAATGAGCAGTTCTTC; CDR3aa: CASWESDNEQFF
j_gene: TRBJ2-7; v_gene: TRBV7-2; abundance: few; d_gene: TRBD1; CDR3nt: TGTGCCAGCAGCTTCCCAGGGGGATTACAGCAGTACTTC; CDR3aa: CASSFPGGLQQYF
j_gene: TRBJ2-7; v_gene: TRBV5-1; abundance: .; d_gene: .; CDR3nt: TGCGCCAGCAGCTTGGCATCCTACGAGCAGTACTTC; CDR3aa: CASSLASYEQYF
j_gene: TRBJ1-4; v_gene: TRBV7-9; abundance: .; d_gene: .; CDR3nt: TGTGCCAGCATCACCGAAGGGGCTTTCGAAAAACTGTTTTTT; CDR3aa: CASITEGAFEKLFF
j_gene: TRBJ1-4; v_gene: TRBV6-6; abundance: .; d_gene: .; CDR3nt: TGTGCCAGCATATCGGGGCTTGCAACTAATGAAAAACTGTTTTTT; CDR3aa: CASISGLATNEKLFF
j_gene: TRBJ1-5; v_gene: TRBV7-2; abundance: .; d_gene: .; CDR3nt: TGTGCCAGCAGCTTAATTGGACAGCTTAATCAGCCCCAGCATTTT; CDR3aa: CASSLIGQLNQPQHF
j_gene: TRBJ1-1; v_gene: TRBV5-4; abundance: .; d_gene: .; CDR3nt: TGTGCCAGCAGGACCCCACGGCAGGCGAACACTGAAGCTTTCTTT; CDR3aa: CASRTPRQANTEAFF
j_gene: TRBJ1-2; v_gene: TRBV27; abundance: .; d_gene: TRBD1; CDR3nt: TGTGCCAGCAGTCCGGACAGGGGACGAACGGGCTATGGCTACACCTTC; CDR3aa: CASSPDRGRTGYGYTF
j_gene: TRBJ1-1; v_gene: TRBV18; abundance: .; d_gene: .; CDR3nt: TGTGCCAGCTCACCACTGGGGAGGGAGGATGAAGCTTTCTTT; CDR3aa: CASSPLGREDEAFF
j_gene: TRBJ2-3; v_gene: TRBV11-3; abundance: .; d_gene: .; CDR3nt: TGTGCCAGCAGCTTAGGAGCAGTCAGCACAGATACGCAGTATTTT; CDR3aa: CASSLGAVSTDTQYF
j_gene: TRBJ2-1; v_gene: TRBV19; abundance: .; d_gene: .; CDR3nt: TGTGCCAGTAGTGCCAGCGAGCGGTCCTACAATGAGCAGTTCTTC; CDR3aa: CASSASERSYNEQFF
j_gene: TRBJ1-1; v_gene: TRBV14; abundance: few; d_gene: .; CDR3nt: TGTGCCAGCAGCCAAGATCTGGACACTGAAGCTTTCTTT; CDR3aa: CASSQDLDTEAFF
j_gene: TRBJ2-3; v_gene: TRBV9; abundance: .; d_gene: .; CDR3nt: TGTGCCAGCAGCGTTTGGGGGGCCGGAGATACGCAGTATTTT; CDR3aa: CASSVWGAGDTQYF
j_gene: TRBJ2-7; v_gene: TRBV6-1; abundance: .; d_gene: .; CDR3nt: TGTGCCAGCAGCGTTCAGGGCGGCGAGCAGTACTTC; CDR3aa: CASSVQGGEQYF
j_gene: TRBJ1-5; v_gene: TRBV6-4; abundance: .; d_gene: .; CDR3nt: TGTGCCAGCAGTGAGTCTATAGGTGTTCAGCCCCAGCATTTT; CDR3aa: CASSESIGVQPQHF
j_gene: TRBJ2-1; v_gene: TRBV25-1; abundance: once; d_gene: TRBD2; CDR3nt: TGTGCCAGCAGTGACCGCGGGACTAGCGGCAGCTCCTACAATGAGCAGTTCTTC; CDR3aa: CASSDRGTSGSSYNEQFF
j_gene: TRBJ2-5; v_gene: TRBV7-3; abundance: once; d_gene: .; CDR3nt: TGTGCCAGCAGCTTAACGGGGACTTATCAAGAGACCCAGTACTTC; CDR3aa: CASSLTGTYQETQYF
j_gene: TRBJ1-5; v_gene: TRBV19; abundance: .; d_gene: .; CDR3nt: TGTGCCAGTAGCGCAGGGTTGCGAGGACAGCCCCAGCATTTT; CDR3aa: CASSAGLRGQPQHF
j_gene: TRBJ1-1; v_gene: TRBV18; abundance: .; d_gene: .; CDR3nt: TGTGCCAGCTCACCTAGGACAGACACTGAAGCTTTCTTT; CDR3aa: CASSPRTDTEAFF
j_gene: TRBJ2-3; v_gene: TRBV30; abundance: .; d_gene: TRBD2; CDR3nt: TGTGCCTGGAGTGTCGATAGCGGGAGGACAGATACGCAGTATTTT; CDR3aa: CAWSVDSGRTDTQYF
j_gene: TRBJ2-2; v_gene: TRBV9; abundance: once; d_gene: .; CDR3nt: TGTGCCAGCAGCGTAGAGGGGACCGGGGAGCTGTTTTTT; CDR3aa: CASSVEGTGELFF
j_gene: TRBJ1-4; v_gene: TRBV28; abundance: .; d_gene: .; CDR3nt: TGTGCCAGCAGTTGGGGGGTTGGGGTTCTGTTTTTT; CDR3aa: CASSWGVGVLFF
j_gene: TRBJ2-1; v_gene: TRBV4-3; abundance: .; d_gene: TRBD2; CDR3nt: TGCGCCAGCAGCCATCCCGGGACTAGTTACAATGAGCAGTTCTTC; CDR3aa: CASSHPGTSYNEQFF
j_gene: TRBJ2-1; v_gene: TRBV28; abundance: .; d_gene: .; CDR3nt: TGTGCCAGCAGTTTAGGGGGAAGGCAGTTCTTC; CDR3aa: CASSLGGRQFF
j_gene: TRBJ2-3; v_gene: TRBV5-8; abundance: once; d_gene: .; CDR3nt: TGTGCCAGCAGCTTGGCCTCTTGGGATACGCAGTATTTT; CDR3aa: CASSLASWDTQYF
j_gene: TRBJ2-7; v_gene: TRBV11-2; abundance: .; d_gene: .; CDR3nt: TGTGCCAGCAGCTTAGGCGGGCTAGCCCCCCACGAGCAGTACTTC; CDR3aa: CASSLGGLAPHEQYF
j_gene: TRBJ2-7; v_gene: TRBV10-1; abundance: .; d_gene: .; CDR3nt: TGCGCCAGCAGTTCCGACAGCTACGAGCAGTACTTC; CDR3aa: CASSSDSYEQYF
j_gene: TRBJ1-2; v_gene: TRBV18; abundance: .; d_gene: .; CDR3nt: TGTGCCAGCTCACCAACTTCGGGGGGGATTAACTATGGCTACACCTTC; CDR3aa: CASSPTSGGINYGYTF
j_gene: TRBJ2-7; v_gene: TRBV28; abundance: once; d_gene: .; CDR3nt: TGTGCCAGCAGTAGACAGGTGGGCCCTTCTAACGAGCAGTACTTC; CDR3aa: CASSRQVGPSNEQYF
j_gene: TRBJ1-1; v_gene: TRBV6-5; abundance: .; d_gene: .; CDR3nt: TGTGCCAGCAGTTCGCGGGGAGGCGGCACTGAAGCTTTCTTT; CDR3aa: CASSSRGGGTEAFF
j_gene: TRBJ1-1; v_gene: TRBV30; abundance: .; d_gene: .; CDR3nt: TGTGCCTGGTTTCGAGGGGGGAACACTGAAGCTTTCTTT; CDR3aa: CAWFRGGNTEAFF
j_gene: TRBJ2-3; v_gene: TRBV7-3; abundance: .; d_gene: .; CDR3nt: TGTGCCAGCAGCCCTCTAAGCACAGATACGCAGTATTTT; CDR3aa: CASSPLSTDTQYF
j_gene: TRBJ2-3; v_gene: TRBV18; abundance: once; d_gene: TRBD2; CDR3nt: TGTGCCAGCTCACCAACGCGGGAGAGTGGCACAGATACGCAGTATTTT; CDR3aa: CASSPTRESGTDTQYF
j_gene: TRBJ1-2; v_gene: TRBV7-2; abundance: .; d_gene: .; CDR3nt: TGTGCCAGCAGCCTCCGGGTCCGGGACATCTATGGCTACACCTTC; CDR3aa: CASSLRVRDIYGYTF
j_gene: TRBJ2-7; v_gene: TRBV4-1; abundance: .; d_gene: TRBD2; CDR3nt: TGCGCCAGCAGCCAAGATCTAGCGGGAGGAAACGAGCAGTACTTC; CDR3aa: CASSQDLAGGNEQYF
j_gene: TRBJ1-2; v_gene: TRBV11-2; abundance: .; d_gene: .; CDR3nt: TGTGCCAGCAGCTCCGACAACTATGGCTACACCTTC; CDR3aa: CASSSDNYGYTF
j_gene: TRBJ2-7; v_gene: TRBV13; abundance: .; d_gene: .; CDR3nt: TGTGCCAGCAGCTTCGGCAGGACTCGCGAGCAGTACTTC; CDR3aa: CASSFGRTREQYF
j_gene: TRBJ2-7; v_gene: TRBV19; abundance: .; d_gene: .; CDR3nt: TGTGCCAGTACCCAGGGGCGCGGGAGCACGGGGGAGCAGTACTTC; CDR3aa: CASTQGRGSTGEQYF
j_gene: TRBJ1-2; v_gene: TRBV5-8; abundance: .; d_gene: TRBD1; CDR3nt: TGTGCCAGCAGCCCCGGACAGGAAGTAGGCTACACCTTC; CDR3aa: CASSPGQEVGYTF
j_gene: TRBJ1-1; v_gene: TRBV10-3; abundance: .; d_gene: .; CDR3nt: TGTGCCATCAGTGCCGGGTTCCTAAAAATCGGGACTGAAGCTTTCTTT; CDR3aa: CAISAGFLKIGTEAFF
j_gene: TRBJ2-6; v_gene: TRBV28; abundance: .; d_gene: .; CDR3nt: TGTGCCAGCAGAACCATTAATTCTGGGGCCAACGTCCTGACTTTC; CDR3aa: CASRTINSGANVLTF
j_gene: TRBJ2-3; v_gene: TRBV7-9; abundance: .; d_gene: .; CDR3nt: TGTGCCAGCAGCTTAAAACAGGGTACGCAGTATTTT; CDR3aa: CASSLKQGTQYF
j_gene: TRBJ1-1; v_gene: TRBV27; abundance: few; d_gene: .; CDR3nt: TGTGCCAGCAGTTTGAGAGGAATGAACACTGAAGCTTTCTTT; CDR3aa: CASSLRGMNTEAFF
j_gene: TRBJ2-2; v_gene: TRBV7-3; abundance: .; d_gene: .; CDR3nt: TGTGCCAGCAGCCCCCAATTAGCGGACCTCGGGGAGCTGTTTTTT; CDR3aa: CASSPQLADLGELFF
j_gene: TRBJ1-3; v_gene: TRBV19; abundance: .; d_gene: .; CDR3nt: TGTGCCAGTAGCCTTCGGGGGGACACCATATATTTT; CDR3aa: CASSLRGDTIYF
j_gene: TRBJ2-1; v_gene: TRBV11-2; abundance: .; d_gene: .; CDR3nt: TGTGCCAGCAGCTTAGTCCAGGCGGGCCACAATGAGCAGTTCTTC; CDR3aa: CASSLVQAGHNEQFF
j_gene: TRBJ2-2; v_gene: TRBV7-2; abundance: .; d_gene: .; CDR3nt: TGTGCCAGCAGCCCGAGGGATAAGAACACCGGGGAGCTGTTTTTT; CDR3aa: CASSPRDKNTGELFF
j_gene: TRBJ2-1; v_gene: TRBV7-3; abundance: .; d_gene: .; CDR3nt: TGTGCCAGCAGCTTAAGGGGCGGGACGAGAAACAATGAGCAGTTCTTC; CDR3aa: CASSLRGGTRNNEQFF
j_gene: TRBJ2-2; v_gene: TRBV10-3; abundance: once; d_gene: .; CDR3nt: TGTGCCATCAGTGAGTCGAACAGGGCGAACACCGGGGAGCTGTTTTTT; CDR3aa: CAISESNRANTGELFF
j_gene: TRBJ1-1; v_gene: TRBV6-5; abundance: .; d_gene: .; CDR3nt: TGTGCCAGCAGTTCCCCCGGGAGCGGGGCTGGCGCTTTCTTT; CDR3aa: CASSSPGSGAGAFF
j_gene: TRBJ2-6; v_gene: TRBV13; abundance: .; d_gene: .; CDR3nt: TGTGCCAGCAGCTTAGGCGGCAGGTTCTCTGGGGCCAACGTCCTGACTTTC; CDR3aa: CASSLGGRFSGANVLTF
j_gene: TRBJ2-2; v_gene: TRBV7-9; abundance: .; d_gene: .; CDR3nt: TGTGCCAGCAGCCTCGAAAACACCGGGGAGCTGTTTTTT; CDR3aa: CASSLENTGELFF
j_gene: TRBJ1-2; v_gene: TRBV14; abundance: .; d_gene: .; CDR3nt: TGTGCCAGCAGCCAACCGGGGTTAGGCGACTATGGCTACACCTTC; CDR3aa: CASSQPGLGDYGYTF
j_gene: TRBJ2-7; v_gene: TRBV6-1; abundance: .; d_gene: .; CDR3nt: TGTGCCAGCAGTGAAGAGGAGGAAGTCTGGCCCTACGAGCAGTACTTC; CDR3aa: CASSEEEEVWPYEQYF
j_gene: TRBJ1-5; v_gene: TRBV10-3; abundance: .; d_gene: .; CDR3nt: TGTGCCATCAGTCCACAGGGCAGCAATCAGCCCCAGCATTTT; CDR3aa: CAISPQGSNQPQHF
j_gene: TRBJ2-3; v_gene: TRBV29-1; abundance: .; d_gene: TRBD1; CDR3nt: TGCAGCGTTCAACAGGGGGATACGCAGTATTTT; CDR3aa: CSVQQGDTQYF
j_gene: TRBJ2-7; v_gene: TRBV28; abundance: .; d_gene: TRBD1; CDR3nt: TGTGCCAGCAGCCCGACCGGGACAGGGTCCTACGAGCAGTACTTC; CDR3aa: CASSPTGTGSYEQYF